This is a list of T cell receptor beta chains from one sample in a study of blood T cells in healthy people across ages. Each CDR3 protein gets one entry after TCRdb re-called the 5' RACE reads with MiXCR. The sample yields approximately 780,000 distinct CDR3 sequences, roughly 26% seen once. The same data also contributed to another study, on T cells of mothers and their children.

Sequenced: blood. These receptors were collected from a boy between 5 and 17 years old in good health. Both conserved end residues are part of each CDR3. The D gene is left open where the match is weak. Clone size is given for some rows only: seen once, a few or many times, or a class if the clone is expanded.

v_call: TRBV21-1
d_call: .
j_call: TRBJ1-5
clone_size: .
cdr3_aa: CASSSSPDFIPKGPRVNQPQHF
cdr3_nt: TGTGCCAGCAGCAGCTCACCCGACTTTATTCCGAAGGGGCCAAGGGTTAATCAGCCCCAGCATTTT

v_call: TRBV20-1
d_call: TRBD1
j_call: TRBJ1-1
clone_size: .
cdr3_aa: CSATIPDRGGTDAFF
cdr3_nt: TGCAGTGCTACTATACCTGACAGGGGGGGCACTGACGCTTTCTTT

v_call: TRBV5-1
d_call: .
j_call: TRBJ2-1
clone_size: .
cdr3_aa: CASSLGPSPRAGYNEQFF
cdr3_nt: TGCGCCAGCAGCTTGGGACCCTCGCCTCGGGCGGGTTACAATGAGCAGTTCTTC

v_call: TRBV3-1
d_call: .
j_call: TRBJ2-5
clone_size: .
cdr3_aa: CASSQNTGAQETQYF
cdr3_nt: TGTGCCAGCAGCCAAAACACGGGTGCACAAGAGACCCAGTACTTC

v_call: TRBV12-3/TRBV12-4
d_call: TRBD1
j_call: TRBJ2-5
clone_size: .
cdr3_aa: CASRMTGGVYEQCF
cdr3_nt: TGTGCCAGCAGAATGACAGGGGGAGTCTACGAGCAGTGCTTC

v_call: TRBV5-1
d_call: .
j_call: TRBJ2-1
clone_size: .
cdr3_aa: CASSPNSNEQFF
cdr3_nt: TGCGCCAGCAGCCCGAACAGTAATGAGCAGTTCTTC

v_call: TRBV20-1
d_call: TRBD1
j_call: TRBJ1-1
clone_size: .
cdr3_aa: CSARDSTTGGSWNTEAFF
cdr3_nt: TGCAGTGCTAGAGACTCAACCACAGGGGGCAGTTGGAACACTGAAGCTTTCTTT

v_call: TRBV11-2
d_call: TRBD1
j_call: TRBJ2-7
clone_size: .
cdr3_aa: CASSTTLRGGQGYEQYF
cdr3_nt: TGTGCCAGCAGCACCACCCTCCGTGGGGGACAGGGTTACGAGCAGTACTTC

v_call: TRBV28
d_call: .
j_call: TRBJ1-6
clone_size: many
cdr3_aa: CASSFGGTYNSPLHF
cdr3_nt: TGTGCCAGCAGTTTTGGCGGGACCTATAATTCACCCCTCCACTTT

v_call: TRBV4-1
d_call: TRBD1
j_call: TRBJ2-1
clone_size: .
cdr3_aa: CASSPDRGGGDEQFF
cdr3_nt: TGCGCCAGCAGCCCGGACAGGGGGGGCGGAGATGAGCAGTTCTTC

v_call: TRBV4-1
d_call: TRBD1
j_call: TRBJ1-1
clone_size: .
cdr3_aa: CASSRLPGQGHKNTEAFF
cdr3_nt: TGCGCCAGCAGCCGACTTCCGGGACAGGGCCATAAGAACACTGAAGCTTTCTTT

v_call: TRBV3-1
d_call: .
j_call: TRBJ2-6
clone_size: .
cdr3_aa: CASSPRTSGANVLTF
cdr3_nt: TGTGCCAGCAGCCCTAGAACCTCTGGGGCCAACGTCCTGACTTTC

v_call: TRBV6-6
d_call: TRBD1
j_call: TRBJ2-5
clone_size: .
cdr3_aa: CASRSGTGGAETQYF
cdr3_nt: TGTGCCAGCAGATCCGGGACAGGGGGCGCGGAGACCCAGTACTTC

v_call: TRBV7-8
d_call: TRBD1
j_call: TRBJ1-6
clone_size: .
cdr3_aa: CASSLTGQYSPLHF
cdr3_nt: TGTGCCAGCAGCCTGACAGGGCAGTATTCACCCCTCCACTTT

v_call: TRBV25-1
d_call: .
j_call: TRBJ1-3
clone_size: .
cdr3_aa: CASSIGTNMGVERNTIYF
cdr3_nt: TGTGCCAGCAGTATTGGAACGAATATGGGGGTGGAAAGAAACACCATATATTTT

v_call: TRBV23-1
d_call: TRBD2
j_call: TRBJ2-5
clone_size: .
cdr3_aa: CASSLDSGVGGETQYF
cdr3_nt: TGCGCCAGCAGTCTGGATAGCGGGGTTGGGGGAGAGACCCAGTACTTC

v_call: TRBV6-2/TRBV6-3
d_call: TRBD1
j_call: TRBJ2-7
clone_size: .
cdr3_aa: CASSPMGQGSREQYF
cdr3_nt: TGTGCCAGCAGCCCGATGGGACAGGGGTCACGCGAGCAGTACTTC

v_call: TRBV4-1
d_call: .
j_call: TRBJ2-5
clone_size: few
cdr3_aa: CASRPTWDTKETQYF
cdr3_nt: TGCGCCAGCAGACCCACCTGGGACACTAAAGAGACCCAGTACTTC

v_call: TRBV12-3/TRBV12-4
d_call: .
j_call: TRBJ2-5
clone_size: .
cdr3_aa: CASSPWTGQETQYF
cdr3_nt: TGTGCCAGCAGTCCCTGGACGGGTCAAGAGACCCAGTACTTC

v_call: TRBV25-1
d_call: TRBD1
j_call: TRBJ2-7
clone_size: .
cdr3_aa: CASSAGTATTYEQYF
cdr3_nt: TGTGCCAGCAGTGCCGGGACAGCCACTACCTACGAGCAGTACTTC

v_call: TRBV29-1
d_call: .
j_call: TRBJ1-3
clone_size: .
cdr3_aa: CSVLDSSGNTIYF
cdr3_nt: TGCAGCGTCTTGGACAGCTCTGGAAACACCATATATTTT

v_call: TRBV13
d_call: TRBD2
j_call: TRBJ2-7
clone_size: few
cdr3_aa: CASSAAIAGSYEQYF
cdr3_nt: TGTGCCAGCAGCGCCGCCATAGCGGGGTCCTACGAGCAGTACTTC

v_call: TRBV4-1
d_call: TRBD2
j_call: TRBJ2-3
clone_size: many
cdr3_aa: CASSRTSGGAEDTQYF
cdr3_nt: TGCGCCAGCAGCCGGACTAGCGGGGGGGCAGAAGATACGCAGTATTTT

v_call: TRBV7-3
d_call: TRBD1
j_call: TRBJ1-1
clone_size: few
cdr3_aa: CASSLDRAMNTEAFF
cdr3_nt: TGTGCCAGCAGCTTGGACAGGGCCATGAACACTGAAGCTTTCTTT

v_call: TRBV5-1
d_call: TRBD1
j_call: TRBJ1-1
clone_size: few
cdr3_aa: CASSGYRGTEAFF
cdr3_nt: TGCGCCAGCAGCGGATACAGGGGCACTGAAGCTTTCTTT

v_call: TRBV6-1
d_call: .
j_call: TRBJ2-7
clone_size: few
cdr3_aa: CASSEVGGDEQYF
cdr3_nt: TGTGCCAGCAGTGAAGTCGGAGGGGACGAGCAGTACTTC

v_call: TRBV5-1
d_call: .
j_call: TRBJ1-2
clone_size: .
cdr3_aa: CASSLSTGPTYGYTF
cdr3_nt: TGCGCCAGCAGCTTGAGTACGGGTCCTACCTATGGCTACACCTTC

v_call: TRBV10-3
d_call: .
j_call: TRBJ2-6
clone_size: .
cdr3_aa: CAISEGTSGLGANVLTF
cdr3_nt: TGTGCCATCAGTGAGGGGACTTCCGGCTTGGGGGCCAACGTCCTGACTTTC

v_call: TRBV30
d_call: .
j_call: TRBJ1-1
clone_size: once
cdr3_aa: CAWSNTGSHNTEAFF
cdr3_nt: TGTGCCTGGAGCAATACGGGGTCCCATAACACTGAAGCTTTCTTT

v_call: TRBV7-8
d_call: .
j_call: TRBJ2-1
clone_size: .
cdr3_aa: CAPPGGMTYNEQFF
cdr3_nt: TGTGCCCCGCCCGGCGGCATGACCTACAATGAGCAGTTCTTC

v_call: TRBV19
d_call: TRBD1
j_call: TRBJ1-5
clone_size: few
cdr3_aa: CASSITGGANQPQHF
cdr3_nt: TGTGCCAGTAGCATTACAGGGGGAGCAAATCAGCCCCAGCATTTT

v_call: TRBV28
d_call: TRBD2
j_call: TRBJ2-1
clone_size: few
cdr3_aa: CASRLPSGSYNEQFF
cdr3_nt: TGTGCCAGCAGACTCCCTAGCGGGAGCTACAATGAGCAGTTCTTC